Many counts were recorded for the clone carrying this TCR beta chain. Its specificity is not known. From the multiplex PCR reads, TCRdb called clonotypes with MiXCR, one entry per CDR3 protein. Of roughly 130,000 distinct CDR3 sequences listed, approximately 30% are singletons. This sample stems from a study of breast tumors, draining lymph nodes, adjacent tissues. Study-level results: That most tumor T cells come from lymph nodes remained unproven. Most tumor T cells seemingly derive from lymph node, then expand in tumor. Compared with lymph nodes, tumors were less diverse; compared with nontumor tissue, more.

Trimming removed 2 bases at V and 2 bases at J, with 8 bases between. Germline values: CDR1 MDHEN, CDR2 SYDVKM. This CDR3 is 14 amino acids long. Axillary draining lymph nodes of breast cancer patients supplied the node samples. The rearrangement uses TRBV28 and TRBJ2-3; the D is unclear. Specimen: axillary lymph node tissue. This sequence originates from a female donor with breast cancer. Some clones in this sample may be carry-over from other donors' samples. The CDR3 region is CASSLLLVTDTQYF. The CDR3 DNA follows: TGTGCCAGCAGTTTACTGCTAGTCACAGATACGCAGTATTTT. The whole variable domain, remainder taken from reference TRBV28 and TRBJ2-3, is DVKVTQSSRYLVKRTGEKVFLECVQDMDHENMFWYRQDPGLGLRLIYFSYDVKMKEKGDIPEGYSVSREKKERFSLILESASTNQTSMYLCASSLLLVTDTQYFGPGTRLTVL.